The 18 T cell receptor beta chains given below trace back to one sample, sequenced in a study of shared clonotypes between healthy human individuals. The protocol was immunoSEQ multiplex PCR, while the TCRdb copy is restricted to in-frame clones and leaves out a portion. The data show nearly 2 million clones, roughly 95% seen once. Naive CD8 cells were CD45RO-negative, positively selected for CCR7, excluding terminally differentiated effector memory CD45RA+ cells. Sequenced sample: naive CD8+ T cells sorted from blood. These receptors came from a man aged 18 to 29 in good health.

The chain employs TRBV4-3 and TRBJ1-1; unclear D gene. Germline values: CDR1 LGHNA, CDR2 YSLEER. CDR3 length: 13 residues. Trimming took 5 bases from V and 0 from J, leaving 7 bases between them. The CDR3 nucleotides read TGCGCCAGCAGCGCGAGCATGAACACTGAAGCTTTCTTT. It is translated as CASSASMNTEAFF.

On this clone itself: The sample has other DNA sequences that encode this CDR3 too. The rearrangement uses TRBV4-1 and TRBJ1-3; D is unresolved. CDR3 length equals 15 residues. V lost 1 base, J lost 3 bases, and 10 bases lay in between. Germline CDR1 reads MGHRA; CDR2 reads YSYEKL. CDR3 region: CASSQVVFSGNTIYF. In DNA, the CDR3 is TGCGCCAGCAGCCAAGTCGTGTTCAGTGGAAACACCATATATTTT.

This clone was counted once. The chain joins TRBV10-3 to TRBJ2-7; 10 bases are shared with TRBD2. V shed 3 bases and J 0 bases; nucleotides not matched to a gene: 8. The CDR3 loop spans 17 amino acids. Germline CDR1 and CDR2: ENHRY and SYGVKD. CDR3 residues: CAISDPASGGDSYEQYF. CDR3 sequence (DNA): TGTGCCATCAGTGACCCCGCTAGCGGGGGAGACTCCTACGAGCAGTACTTC.

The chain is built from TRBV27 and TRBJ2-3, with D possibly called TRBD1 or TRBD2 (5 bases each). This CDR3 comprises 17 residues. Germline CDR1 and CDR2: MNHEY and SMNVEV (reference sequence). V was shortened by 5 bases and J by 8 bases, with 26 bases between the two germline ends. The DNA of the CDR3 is TGTGCCAGCAGTCTCCTCCGGGGCCCCCAGGGCCCAGGTACGCAGTATTTT. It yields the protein CASSLLRGPQGPGTQYF.

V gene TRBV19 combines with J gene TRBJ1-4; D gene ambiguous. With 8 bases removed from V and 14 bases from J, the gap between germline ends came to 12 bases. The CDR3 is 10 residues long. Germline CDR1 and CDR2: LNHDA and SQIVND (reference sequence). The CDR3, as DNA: TGTGCCAGTCTTGGGAATGCGCTGTTTTTT. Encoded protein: CASLGNALFF.

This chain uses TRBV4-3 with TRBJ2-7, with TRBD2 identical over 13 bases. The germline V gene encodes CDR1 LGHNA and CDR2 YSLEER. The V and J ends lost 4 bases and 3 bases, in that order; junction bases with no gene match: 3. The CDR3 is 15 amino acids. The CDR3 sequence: CASSPGLAGYYEQYF. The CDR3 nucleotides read TGCGCCAGCAGCCCGGGACTAGCGGGGTACTACGAGCAGTACTTC.

The CDR3 here is CASSIWVRETQYF. The CDR3 bases are TGTGCCAGTAGTATTTGGGTCCGGGAGACCCAGTACTTC. The V gene is TRBV19, the J gene TRBJ2-5, with unresolved D. The CDR3 runs 13 residues. Germline CDR1 and CDR2: LNHDA and SQIVND (reference sequence). The V gene lost 3 bases and the J gene lost 5 bases, with 10 bases spanning the gap.

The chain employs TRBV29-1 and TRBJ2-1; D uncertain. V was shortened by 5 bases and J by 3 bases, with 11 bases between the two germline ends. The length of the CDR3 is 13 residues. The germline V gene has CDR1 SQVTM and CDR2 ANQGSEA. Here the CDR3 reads CSVRVSVYNEQFF. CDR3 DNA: TGCAGCGTTCGCGTCAGCGTCTACAATGAGCAGTTCTTC.

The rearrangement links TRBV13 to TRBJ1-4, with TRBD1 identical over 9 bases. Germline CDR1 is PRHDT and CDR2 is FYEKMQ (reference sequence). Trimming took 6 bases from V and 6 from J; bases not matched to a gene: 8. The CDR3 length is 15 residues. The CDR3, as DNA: TGTGCCAGCAGTACAACCGGGACAGGGTATGAAAAACTGTTTTTT. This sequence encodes CASSTTGTGYEKLFF.

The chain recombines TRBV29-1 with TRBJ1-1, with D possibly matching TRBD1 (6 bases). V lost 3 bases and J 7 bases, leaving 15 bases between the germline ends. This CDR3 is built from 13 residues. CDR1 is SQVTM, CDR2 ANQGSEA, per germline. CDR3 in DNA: TGCAGCGTTGATGCAGGGGAAGGGAGTGAAGCTTTCTTT. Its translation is CSVDAGEGSEAFF.

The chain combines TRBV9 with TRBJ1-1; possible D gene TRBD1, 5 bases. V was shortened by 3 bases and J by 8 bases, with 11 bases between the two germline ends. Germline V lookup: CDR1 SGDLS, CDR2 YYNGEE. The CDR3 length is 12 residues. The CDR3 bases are TGTGCCAGCAGCGAGGGGAGGGGAGAAGCTTTCTTT. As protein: CASSEGRGEAFF.

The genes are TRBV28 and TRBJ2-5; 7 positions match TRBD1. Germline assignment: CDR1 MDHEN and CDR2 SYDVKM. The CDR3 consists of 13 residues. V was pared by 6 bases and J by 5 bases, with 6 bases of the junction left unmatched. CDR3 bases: TGTGCCAGCAGCCCGCCGACAGGGGAGACCCAGTACTTC. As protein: CASSPPTGETQYF.

CDR3 amino acids: CASSPSGTPTDTQYF. CDR3 nucleotide sequence: TGTGCCAGCAGTCCTTCCGGGACCCCCACAGATACGCAGTATTTT. V is TRBV27 and J is TRBJ2-3, with D perhaps given as TRBD1 or TRBD2 (5 bases each). This CDR3 has 15 amino acids. The germline gives CDR1 MNHEY, CDR2 SMNVEV (reference sequence). V gave up 5 bases and J gave up 2 bases, with 14 bases separating them.

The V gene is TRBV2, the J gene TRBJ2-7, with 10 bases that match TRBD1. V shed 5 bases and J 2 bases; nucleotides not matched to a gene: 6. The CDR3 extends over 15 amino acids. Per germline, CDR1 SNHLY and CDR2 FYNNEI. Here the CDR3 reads CASSRDRGSPYEQYF. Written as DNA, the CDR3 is TGTGCCAGCAGTAGGGACAGGGGCTCTCCCTACGAGCAGTACTTC.

CDR3 region: CASSQSAGSYNEQFF. CDR3 bases: TGCGCCAGCAGCCAAAGCGCGGGTTCCTACAATGAGCAGTTCTTC. The chain employs TRBV4-1 and TRBJ2-1; maybe TRBD2 (5 bases). The CDR3 length is 15 residues. Per germline, CDR1 MGHRA and CDR2 YSYEKL. The V end was cut by 2 bases, the J end by 1 base, with 9 bases between.

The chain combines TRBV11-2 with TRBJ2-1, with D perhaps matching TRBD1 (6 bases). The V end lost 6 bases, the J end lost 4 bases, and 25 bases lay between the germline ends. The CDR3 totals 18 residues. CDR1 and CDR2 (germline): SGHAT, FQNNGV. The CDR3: CASSYSPPTGLIYNEQFF. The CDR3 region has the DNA TGTGCCAGCAGTTATAGCCCACCCACAGGGCTGATTTACAATGAGCAGTTCTTC.

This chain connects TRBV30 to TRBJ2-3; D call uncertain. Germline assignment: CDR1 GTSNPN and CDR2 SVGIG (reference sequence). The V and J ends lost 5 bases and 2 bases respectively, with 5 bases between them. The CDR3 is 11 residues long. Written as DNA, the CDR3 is TGTGCCTGGGAATACACAGATACGCAGTATTTT. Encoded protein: CAWEYTDTQYF.

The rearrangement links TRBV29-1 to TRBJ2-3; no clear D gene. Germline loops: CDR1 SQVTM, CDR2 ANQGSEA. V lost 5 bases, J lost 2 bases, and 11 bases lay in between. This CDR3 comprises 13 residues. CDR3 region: CSVLDENTDTQYF. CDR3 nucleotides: TGCAGCGTTCTAGACGAAAACACAGATACGCAGTATTTT.